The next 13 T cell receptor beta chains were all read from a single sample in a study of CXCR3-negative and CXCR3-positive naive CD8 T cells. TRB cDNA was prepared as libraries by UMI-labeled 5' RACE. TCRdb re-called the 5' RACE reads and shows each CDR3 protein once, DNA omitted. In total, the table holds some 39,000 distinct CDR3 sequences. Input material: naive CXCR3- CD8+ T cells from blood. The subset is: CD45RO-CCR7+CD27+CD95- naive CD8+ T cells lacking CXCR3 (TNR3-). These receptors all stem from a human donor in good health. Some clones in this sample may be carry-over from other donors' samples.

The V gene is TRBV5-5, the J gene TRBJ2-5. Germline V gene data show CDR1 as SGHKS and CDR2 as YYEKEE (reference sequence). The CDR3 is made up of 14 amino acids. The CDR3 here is CASSFVLGLETQYF.

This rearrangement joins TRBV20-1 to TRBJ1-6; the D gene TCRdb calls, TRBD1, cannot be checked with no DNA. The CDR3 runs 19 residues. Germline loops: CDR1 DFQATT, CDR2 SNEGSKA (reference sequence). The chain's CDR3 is CSARDMSRTLSSYNSPLHF.

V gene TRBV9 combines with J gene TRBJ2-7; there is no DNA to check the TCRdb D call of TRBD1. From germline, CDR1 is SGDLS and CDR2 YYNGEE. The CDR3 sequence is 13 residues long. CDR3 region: CALRGTERYEQYF.

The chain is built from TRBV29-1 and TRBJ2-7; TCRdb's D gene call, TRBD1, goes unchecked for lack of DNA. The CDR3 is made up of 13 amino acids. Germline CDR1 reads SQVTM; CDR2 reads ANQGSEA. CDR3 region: CSATGTDPYEQYF.

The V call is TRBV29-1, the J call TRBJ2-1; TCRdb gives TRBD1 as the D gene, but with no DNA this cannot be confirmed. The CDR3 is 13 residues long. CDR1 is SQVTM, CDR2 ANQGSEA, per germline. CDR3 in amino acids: CSARTDDYNEQFF.

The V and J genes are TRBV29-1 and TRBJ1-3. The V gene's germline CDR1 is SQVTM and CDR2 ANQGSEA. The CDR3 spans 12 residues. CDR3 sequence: CSVEIRVNTIYF.

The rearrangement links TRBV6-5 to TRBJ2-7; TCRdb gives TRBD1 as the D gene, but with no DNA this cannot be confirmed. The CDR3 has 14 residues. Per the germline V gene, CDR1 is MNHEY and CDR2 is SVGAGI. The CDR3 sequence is CASSYGDSRYEQYF.

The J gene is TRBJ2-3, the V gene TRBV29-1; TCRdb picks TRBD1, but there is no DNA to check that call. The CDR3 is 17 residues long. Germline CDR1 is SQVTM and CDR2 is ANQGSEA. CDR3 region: CSVEGLWTAGGADTQYF.

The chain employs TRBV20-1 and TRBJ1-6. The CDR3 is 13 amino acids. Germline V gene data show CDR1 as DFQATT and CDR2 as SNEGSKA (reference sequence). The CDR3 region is CSPKPGTNSPLHF.

CDR3 amino acids: CSVHESPTDTQYF. This chain links TRBV29-1 with TRBJ2-3. Germline V CDR1 and CDR2: SQVTM, ANQGSEA. The length of the CDR3 is 13 residues.

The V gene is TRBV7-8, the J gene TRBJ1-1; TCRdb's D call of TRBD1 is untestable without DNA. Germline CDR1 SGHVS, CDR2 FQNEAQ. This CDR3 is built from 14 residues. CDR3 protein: CASSSSGLDTEAFF.

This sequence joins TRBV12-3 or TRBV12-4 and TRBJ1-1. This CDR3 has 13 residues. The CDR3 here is CASSLLVGTEAFF.

CDR3 amino acids: CASSPRQGNTETFF. V and J are TRBV18 and TRBJ1-1; TCRdb proposes TRBD1, but this gene call is untestable without DNA. Germline CDR1 reads KGHSH; CDR2 reads LQKENI. The CDR3 is 14 residues long.